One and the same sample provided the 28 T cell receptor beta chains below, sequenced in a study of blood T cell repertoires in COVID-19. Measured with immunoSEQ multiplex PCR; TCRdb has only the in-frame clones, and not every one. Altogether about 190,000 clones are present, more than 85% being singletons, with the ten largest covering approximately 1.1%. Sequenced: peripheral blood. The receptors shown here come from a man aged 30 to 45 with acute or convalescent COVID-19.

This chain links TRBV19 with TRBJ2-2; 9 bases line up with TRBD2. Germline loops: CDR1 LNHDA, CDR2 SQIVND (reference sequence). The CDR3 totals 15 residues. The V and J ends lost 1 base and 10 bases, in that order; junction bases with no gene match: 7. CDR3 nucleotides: TGTGCCAGTAGTATAGGGCGGGGGGGTTGGATGGAGCTGTTTTTT. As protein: CASSIGRGGWMELFF.

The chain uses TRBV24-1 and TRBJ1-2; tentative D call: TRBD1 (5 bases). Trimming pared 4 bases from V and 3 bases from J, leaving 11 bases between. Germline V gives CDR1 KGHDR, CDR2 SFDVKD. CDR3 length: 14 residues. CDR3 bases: TGTGCCACCAGTGAACGACAGTATTACTATGGCTACACCTTC. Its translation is CATSERQYYYGYTF.

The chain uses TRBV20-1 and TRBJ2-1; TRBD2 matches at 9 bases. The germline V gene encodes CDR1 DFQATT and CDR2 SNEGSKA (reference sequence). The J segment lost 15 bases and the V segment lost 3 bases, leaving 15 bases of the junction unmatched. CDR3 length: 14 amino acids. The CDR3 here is CSASPSSSREGVFF. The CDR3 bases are TGCAGTGCTAGTCCCTCCTCTTCGCGGGAGGGGGTGTTCTTC.

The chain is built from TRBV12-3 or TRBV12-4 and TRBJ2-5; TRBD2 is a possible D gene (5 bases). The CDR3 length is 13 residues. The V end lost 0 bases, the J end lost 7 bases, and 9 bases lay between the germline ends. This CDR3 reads CASSLAQSGTQYF. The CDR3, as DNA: TGTGCCAGCAGTTTAGCACAGAGCGGGACCCAGTACTTC.

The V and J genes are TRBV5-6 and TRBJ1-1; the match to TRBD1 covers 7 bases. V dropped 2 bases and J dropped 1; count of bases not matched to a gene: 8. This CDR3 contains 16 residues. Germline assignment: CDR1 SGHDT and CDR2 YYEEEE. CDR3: CASSFLTGTANTEAFF. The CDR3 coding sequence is TGTGCCAGCAGCTTCCTCACCGGGACAGCGAACACTGAAGCTTTCTTT.

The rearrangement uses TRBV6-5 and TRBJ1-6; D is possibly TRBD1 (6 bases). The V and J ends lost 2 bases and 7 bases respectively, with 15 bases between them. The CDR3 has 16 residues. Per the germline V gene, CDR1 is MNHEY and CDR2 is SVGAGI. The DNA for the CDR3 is TGTGCCAGCAGTTACACCTCCGGACAGTTAAATTCACCCCTCCACTTT. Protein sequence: CASSYTSGQLNSPLHF.

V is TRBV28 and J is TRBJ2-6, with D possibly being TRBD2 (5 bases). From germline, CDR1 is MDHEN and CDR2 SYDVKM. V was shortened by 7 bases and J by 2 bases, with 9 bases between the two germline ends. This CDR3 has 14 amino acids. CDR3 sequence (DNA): TGTGCCAGCAAGACTAATGCTGGGGCCAACGTCCTGACTTTC. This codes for CASKTNAGANVLTF.

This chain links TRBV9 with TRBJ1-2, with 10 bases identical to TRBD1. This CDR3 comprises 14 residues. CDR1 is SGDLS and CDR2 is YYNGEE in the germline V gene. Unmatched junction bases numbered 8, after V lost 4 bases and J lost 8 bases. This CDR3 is CASSPSGTGEGYTF. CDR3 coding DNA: TGTGCCAGCAGCCCAAGCGGGACAGGGGAAGGCTACACCTTC.

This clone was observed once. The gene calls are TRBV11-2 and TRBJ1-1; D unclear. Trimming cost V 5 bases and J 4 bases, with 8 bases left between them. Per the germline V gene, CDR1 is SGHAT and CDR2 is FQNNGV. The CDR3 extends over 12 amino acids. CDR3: CASSRRGTEAFF. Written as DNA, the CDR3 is TGTGCCAGCAGCCGGAGAGGCACTGAAGCTTTCTTT.

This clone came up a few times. CDR3 amino acids: CASNEGQGTPPGELFF. Written as DNA, the CDR3 is TGCGCCAGCAATGAAGGACAGGGCACCCCCCCCGGGGAGCTGTTTTTT. V gene TRBV5-1 combines with J gene TRBJ2-2; 8 bases match TRBD1. CDR3 length: 16 amino acids. The V and J ends lost 6 bases and 6 bases, in that order; junction bases with no gene match: 13. CDR1 and CDR2 from the germline V gene are SGHRS and YFSETQ.

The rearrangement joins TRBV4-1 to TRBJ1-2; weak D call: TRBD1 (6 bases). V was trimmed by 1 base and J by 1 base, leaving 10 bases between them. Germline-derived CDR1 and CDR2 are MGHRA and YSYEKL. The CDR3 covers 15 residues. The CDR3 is CASSQVRTVNYGYTF. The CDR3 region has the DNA TGCGCCAGCAGCCAAGTCAGGACAGTTAACTATGGCTACACCTTC.

The CDR3 DNA reads TGTGCCAGCAGCTTGGTGGACAACTCCTACGAGCAGTACTTC. Its translation: CASSLVDNSYEQYF. This chain uses TRBV5-4 with TRBJ2-7, with a possible D match to TRBD1 (5 bases). Germline-derived CDR1 and CDR2 are SGHNT and YYREEE (reference sequence). V gave up 0 bases and J gave up 0 bases, with 7 bases separating them. The CDR3 runs 14 residues.

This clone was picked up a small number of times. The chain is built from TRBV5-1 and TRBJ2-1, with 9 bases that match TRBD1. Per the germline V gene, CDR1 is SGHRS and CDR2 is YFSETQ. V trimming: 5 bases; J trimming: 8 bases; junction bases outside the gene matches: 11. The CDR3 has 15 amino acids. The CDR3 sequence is CASSTGQGGIDEQFF. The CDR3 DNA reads TGCGCCAGCAGTACGGGACAGGGAGGGATAGATGAGCAGTTCTTC. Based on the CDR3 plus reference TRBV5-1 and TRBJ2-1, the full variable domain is KAGVTQTPRYLIKTRGQQVTLSCSPISGHRSVSWYQQTPGQGLQFLFEYFSETQRNKGNFPGRFSGRQFSNSRSEMNVSTLELGDSALYLCASSTGQGGIDEQFFGPGTRLTVL.

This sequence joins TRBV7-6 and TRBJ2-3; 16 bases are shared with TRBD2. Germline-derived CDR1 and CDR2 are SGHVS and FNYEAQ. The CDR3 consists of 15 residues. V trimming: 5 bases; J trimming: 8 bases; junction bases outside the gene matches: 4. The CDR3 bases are TGTGCCAGCAGCAGAGGGACTAGCGGGAGGGGTACGCAGTATTTT. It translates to CASSRGTSGRGTQYF.

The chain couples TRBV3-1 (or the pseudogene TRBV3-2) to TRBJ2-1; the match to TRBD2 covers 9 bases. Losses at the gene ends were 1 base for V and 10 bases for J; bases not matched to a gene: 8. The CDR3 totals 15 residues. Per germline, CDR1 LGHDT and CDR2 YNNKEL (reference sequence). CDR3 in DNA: TGTGCCAGCAGCCAAGCCTGGGCGGGAGGGTACGAGCAGTTCTTC. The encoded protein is CASSQAWAGGYEQFF.

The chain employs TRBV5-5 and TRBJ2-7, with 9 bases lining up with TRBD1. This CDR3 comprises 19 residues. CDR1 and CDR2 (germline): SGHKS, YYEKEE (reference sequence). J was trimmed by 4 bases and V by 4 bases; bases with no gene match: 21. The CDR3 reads CASSSRDRDRRAREYEQYF. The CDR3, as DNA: TGTGCCAGCAGCAGTCGGGACAGGGATAGAAGAGCCCGGGAGTACGAGCAGTACTTC.

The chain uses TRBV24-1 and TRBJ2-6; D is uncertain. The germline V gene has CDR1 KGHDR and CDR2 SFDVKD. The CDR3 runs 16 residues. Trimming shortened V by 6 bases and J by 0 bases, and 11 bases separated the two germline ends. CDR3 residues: CATSKAGYSGANVLTF. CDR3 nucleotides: TGTGCCACCAGTAAAGCAGGATACTCTGGGGCCAACGTCCTGACTTTC.

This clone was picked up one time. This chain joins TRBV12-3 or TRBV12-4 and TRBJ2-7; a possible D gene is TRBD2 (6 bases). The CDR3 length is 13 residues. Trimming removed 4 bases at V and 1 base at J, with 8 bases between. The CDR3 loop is CASSWRVSYEQYF. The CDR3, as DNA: TGTGCCAGCAGTTGGAGGGTGTCCTACGAGCAGTACTTC.

This CDR3 is CASWAGANVLTF. The DNA for the CDR3 is TGTGCCTCCTGGGCAGGGGCCAACGTCCTGACTTTC. The rearrangement joins TRBV19 to TRBJ2-6; the D is unclear. Between the trimmed V and J ends, which lost 11 bases and 4 bases, there was a span of 9 bases. Looked up from germline, CDR1 is LNHDA and CDR2 is SQIVND (reference sequence). The CDR3 has 12 amino acids. Together with reference TRBV19 and TRBJ2-6, the CDR3 gives the full variable domain: DGGITQSPKYLFRKEGQNVTLSCEQNLNHDAMYWYRQDPGQGLRLIYYSQIVNDFQKGDIAEGYSVSREKKESFPLTVTSAQKNPTAFYLCASWAGANVLTFGAGSRLTVL.

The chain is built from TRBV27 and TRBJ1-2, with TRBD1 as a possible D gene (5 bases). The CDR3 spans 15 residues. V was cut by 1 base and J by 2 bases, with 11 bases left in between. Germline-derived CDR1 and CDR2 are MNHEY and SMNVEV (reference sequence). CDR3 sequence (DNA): TGTGCCAGCAGTTTATGGGGCAAGGCCAACTATGGCTACACCTTC. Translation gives CASSLWGKANYGYTF.

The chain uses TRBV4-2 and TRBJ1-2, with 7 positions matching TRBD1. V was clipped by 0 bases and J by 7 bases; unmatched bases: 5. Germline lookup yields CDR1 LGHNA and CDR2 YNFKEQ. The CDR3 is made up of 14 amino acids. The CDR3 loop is CASSQETGSSGYTF. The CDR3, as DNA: TGTGCCAGCAGCCAAGAGACAGGGTCGAGTGGCTACACCTTC.

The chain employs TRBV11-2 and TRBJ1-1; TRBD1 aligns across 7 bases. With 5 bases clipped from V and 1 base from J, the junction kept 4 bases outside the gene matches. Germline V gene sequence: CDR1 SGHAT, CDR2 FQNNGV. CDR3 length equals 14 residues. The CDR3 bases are TGTGCCAGCAGCCCTTGGACAGGGAACACTGAAGCTTTCTTT. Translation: CASSPWTGNTEAFF.

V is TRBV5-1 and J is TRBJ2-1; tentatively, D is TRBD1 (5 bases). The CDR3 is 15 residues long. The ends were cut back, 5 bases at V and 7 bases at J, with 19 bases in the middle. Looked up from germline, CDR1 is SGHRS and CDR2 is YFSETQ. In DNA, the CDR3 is TGCGCCAGCAGAAGGCTTCTACAGGATATAAATGAGCAGTTCTTC. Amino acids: CASRRLLQDINEQFF.

CDR3 in DNA: TGTGCCAGCAGTTTAGAGTTCTATAATTCACCCCTCCACTTT. Residues: CASSLEFYNSPLHF. The V gene is TRBV28, the J gene TRBJ1-6; D not resolved. Trimming took 2 bases from V and 3 from J, leaving 5 bases between them. Germline V lookup: CDR1 MDHEN, CDR2 SYDVKM. The CDR3 runs to 14 residues.

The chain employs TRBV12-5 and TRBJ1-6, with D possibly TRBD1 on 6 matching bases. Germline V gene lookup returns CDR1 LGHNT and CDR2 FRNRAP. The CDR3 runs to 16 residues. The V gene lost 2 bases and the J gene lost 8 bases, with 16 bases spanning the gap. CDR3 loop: CASGLWGGRFYSPLHF. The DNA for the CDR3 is TGTGCTAGTGGTTTGTGGGGGGGGCGCTTTTATTCACCCCTCCACTTT.

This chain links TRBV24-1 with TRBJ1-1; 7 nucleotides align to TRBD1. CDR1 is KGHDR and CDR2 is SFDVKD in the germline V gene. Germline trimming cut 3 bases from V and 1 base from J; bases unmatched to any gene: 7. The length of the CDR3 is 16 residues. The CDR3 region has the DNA TGTGCCACCAGTGATAGAGAACAGGGGACGAACACTGAAGCTTTCTTT. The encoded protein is CATSDREQGTNTEAFF.

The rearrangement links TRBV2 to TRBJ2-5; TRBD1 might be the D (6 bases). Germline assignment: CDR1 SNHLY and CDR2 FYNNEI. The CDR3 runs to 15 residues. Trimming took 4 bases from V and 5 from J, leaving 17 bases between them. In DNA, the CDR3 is TGTGCCAGCAGTGGGCTGAGGGGGTCAGGGGAGACCCAGTACTTC. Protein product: CASSGLRGSGETQYF.

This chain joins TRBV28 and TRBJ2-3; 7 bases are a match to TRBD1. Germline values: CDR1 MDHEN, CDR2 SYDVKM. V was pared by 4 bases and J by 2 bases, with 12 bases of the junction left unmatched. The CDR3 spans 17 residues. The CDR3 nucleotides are TGTGCCAGCAGTTGGGTAGGGACAGATGCTCCCACAGATACGCAGTATTTT. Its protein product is CASSWVGTDAPTDTQYF.